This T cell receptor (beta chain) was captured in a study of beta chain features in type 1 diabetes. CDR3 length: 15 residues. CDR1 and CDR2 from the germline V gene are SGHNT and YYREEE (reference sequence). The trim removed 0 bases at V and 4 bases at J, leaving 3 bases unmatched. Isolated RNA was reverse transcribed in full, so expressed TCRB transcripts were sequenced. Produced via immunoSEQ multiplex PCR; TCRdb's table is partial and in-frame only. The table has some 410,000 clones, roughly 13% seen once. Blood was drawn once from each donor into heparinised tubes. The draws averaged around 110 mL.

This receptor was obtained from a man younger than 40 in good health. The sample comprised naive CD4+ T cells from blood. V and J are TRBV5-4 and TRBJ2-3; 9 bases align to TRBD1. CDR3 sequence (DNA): TGTGCCAGCAGCTTGGGACAGGGGGTCGCAGATACGCAGTATTTT. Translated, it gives CASSLGQGVADTQYF.